The 25 T cell receptor beta chains reported below all come from one sample, sequenced in a study of PD-L1 blockade in urothelial cancer. Documented time point: pretreatment peripheral blood. TCRdb keeps only in-frame clones here, not all; method: immunoSEQ multiplex PCR. The sample has tens of thousands of clones; roughly 80% are singletons. The material sequenced was PBMCs, taken around atezolizumab (anti-PD-L1) treatment. These TCRs come from a man between 65 and 85 years old with urothelial cancer.

The chain employs TRBV4-2 and TRBJ2-5, with TRBD1 identical over 8 bases. CDR3 length equals 14 residues. V gave up 3 bases and J gave up 5 bases; unmatched junction bases: 5. Germline V CDR1 and CDR2: LGHNA, YNFKEQ. CDR3 in DNA: TGTGCCAGCAGCCATGATGACAGGGGCGAGACCCAGTACTTC. As protein: CASSHDDRGETQYF.

This rearrangement joins TRBV10-3 to TRBJ2-3, with D uncertain. CDR3 length equals 11 residues. Trimming left V 6 bases short and J 4 bases short, with 5 bases between. From germline, CDR1 is ENHRY and CDR2 SYGVKD. CDR3 in DNA: TGTGCCATCAGGCTAGCAGATACGCAGTATTTT. Its protein is CAIRLADTQYF.

The chain joins TRBV5-1 to TRBJ2-3, with D maybe TRBD2 (5 bases). Germline CDR1 and CDR2: SGHRS and YFSETQ. The V and J ends lost 2 bases and 4 bases respectively, with 11 bases between them. This CDR3 contains 14 residues. The CDR3, as DNA: TGCGCCAGCAGCTTCTCACTAGACTCAGATACGCAGTATTTT. This gives the protein CASSFSLDSDTQYF.

The chain carries TRBV5-4 and TRBJ2-1; 8 nucleotides agree with TRBD1. The germline V gene encodes CDR1 SGHNT and CDR2 YYREEE (reference sequence). The CDR3 covers 12 residues. After removal of 3 bases from V and 10 bases from J, the junction contained 3 bases not matched to a gene. DNA of the CDR3: TGTGCCAGCAGCTGGACAGGGCAAGAGCAGTTCTTC. Its translation is CASSWTGQEQFF.

The rearrangement uses TRBV5-6 and TRBJ1-1; possible D gene TRBD1, 5 bases. Germline-derived CDR1 and CDR2 are SGHDT and YYEEEE. This CDR3 spans 13 amino acids. With 2 bases removed from V and 3 bases from J, the gap between germline ends came to 8 bases. The CDR3 coding sequence is TGTGCCAGCAGCTTTGGGACTGACACTGAAGCTTTCTTT. This encodes CASSFGTDTEAFF.

The gene calls are TRBV19 and TRBJ2-7; 8 bases agree with TRBD2. Germline loops: CDR1 LNHDA, CDR2 SQIVND (reference sequence). V was clipped by 3 bases and J by 3 bases; unmatched bases: 4. The CDR3 covers 14 residues. The CDR3 region has the DNA TGTGCCAGTAGTATTATCGGGGGGGGCTACGAGCAGTACTTC. As protein: CASSIIGGGYEQYF.

This chain joins TRBV6-5 and TRBJ1-4; 9 bases fit TRBD1. There are 14 residues in the CDR3. Germline loops: CDR1 MNHEY, CDR2 SVGAGI. Trimming took 5 bases from V and 6 from J; bases not matched to a gene: 4. CDR3 sequence reads: CASSRTGDDEKLFF. Here the CDR3 DNA reads TGTGCCAGCAGTCGGACAGGGGATGATGAAAAACTGTTTTTT.

The chain is built from TRBV29-1 and TRBJ1-2; unclear D gene. The germline V gene encodes CDR1 SQVTM and CDR2 ANQGSEA. Trimming stripped 6 bases from V and 8 bases from J, with 13 bases between. CDR3 length: 11 amino acids. The CDR3 reads CSVYSGEGYTF. For the CDR3, the DNA is TGCAGCGTGTACAGCGGGGAAGGCTACACCTTC.

The V and J genes are TRBV5-1 and TRBJ2-5; 11 positions match TRBD2. The CDR3 covers 18 residues. Per germline, CDR1 SGHRS and CDR2 YFSETQ. V shed 1 base, J shed 4 bases, and the junction held 12 bases outside the gene matches. CDR3 loop: CASSLSVAGGLGGETQYF. The CDR3 DNA follows: TGCGCCAGCAGCTTGTCGGTAGCGGGGGGGCTAGGTGGAGAGACCCAGTACTTC. The variable domain in full, with the rest retrieved from reference TRBV5-1 and TRBJ2-5, is KAGVTQTPRYLIKTRGQQVTLSCSPISGHRSVSWYQQTPGQGLQFLFEYFSETQRNKGNFPGRFSGRQFSNSRSEMNVSTLELGDSALYLCASSLSVAGGLGGETQYFGPGTRLLVL.

The chain is built from TRBV29-1 and TRBJ1-4, with no clear D. V lost 4 bases and J lost 5, with 11 bases in between. In germline, CDR1 is SQVTM, CDR2 ANQGSEA. This CDR3 contains 13 residues. CDR3 coding DNA: TGCAGCGTTGGTAACAGTGAGAATGAAAAACTGTTTTTT. Translation gives CSVGNSENEKLFF. The full variable domain, completed using reference TRBV29-1 and TRBJ1-4, is SAVISQKPSRDICQRGTSLTIQCQVDSQVTMMFWYRQQPGQSLTLIATANQGSEATYESGFVIDKFPISRPNLTFSTLTVSNMSPEDSSIYLCSVGNSENEKLFFGSGTQLSVL.

The chain is built from TRBV11-3 and TRBJ1-4, with a tentative D call TRBD1 (5 bases). Germline V gene sequence: CDR1 SGHNT, CDR2 YENEEA. This CDR3 is built from 13 residues. With 3 bases removed from V and 4 bases from J, the gap between germline ends came to 6 bases. The CDR3 bases are TGTGCCAGCAGCTTGGACATTAATGAAAAACTGTTTTTT. It specifies CASSLDINEKLFF. The full variable domain, completed using reference TRBV11-3 and TRBJ1-4, is EAGVVQSPRYKIIEKKQPVAFWCNPISGHNTLYWYLQNLGQGPELLIRYENEEAVDDSQLPKDRFSAERLKGVDSTLKIQPAELGDSAVYLCASSLDINEKLFFGSGTQLSVL.

J is TRBJ2-3 and V is TRBV19, with D possibly TRBD2 on 6 matching bases. The germline V gene encodes CDR1 LNHDA and CDR2 SQIVND (reference sequence). The CDR3 covers 16 residues. V was clipped by 5 bases and J by 2 bases, with 17 bases between them. CDR3: CASSPRRRGHTDTQYF. CDR3 sequence (DNA): TGTGCCAGTAGTCCTCGGAGGAGGGGTCACACAGATACGCAGTATTTT. Supplemented by reference TRBV19 and TRBJ2-3, the full variable domain reads DGGITQSPKYLFRKEGQNVTLSCEQNLNHDAMYWYRQDPGQGLRLIYYSQIVNDFQKGDIAEGYSVSREKKESFPLTVTSAQKNPTAFYLCASSPRRRGHTDTQYFGPGTRLTVL.

The chain is built from TRBV9 and TRBJ2-2, with 8 nucleotides matching TRBD2. The CDR3 runs to 18 residues. The ends lost 1 base at V and 4 bases at J; junction bases unmatched: 12. The V gene's germline CDR1 is SGDLS and CDR2 YYNGEE. The CDR3 nucleotides read TGTGCCAGCAGCGTATCTCCGGGACTAGGTGCGTTCACCGGGGAGCTGTTTTTT. Its translation: CASSVSPGLGAFTGELFF.

V and J are TRBV4-2 and TRBJ2-3; 10 nucleotides match TRBD2. Trimming removed 3 bases from V and 3 bases from J; junction bases left unmatched: 6. The length of the CDR3 is 16 residues. Germline V gene data show CDR1 as LGHNA and CDR2 as YNFKEQ. CDR3 amino acids: CASSQTGTSETDTQYF. DNA for the CDR3: TGTGCCAGCAGCCAGACCGGGACTAGCGAAACAGATACGCAGTATTTT.

The chain has TRBV19 and TRBJ2-7, with a weak D call TRBD1 (5 bases). The germline V gene encodes CDR1 LNHDA and CDR2 SQIVND (reference sequence). Trimming stripped 4 bases from V and 0 bases from J, with 10 bases between. CDR3 length: 14 amino acids. The CDR3 region has the DNA TGTGCCAGTAGTAAGTCGGACATCTCCTACGAGCAGTACTTC. Protein: CASSKSDISYEQYF.

This clone was seen more than once but under ten times. The rearrangement uses TRBV7-2 and TRBJ1-1, with a possible D match to TRBD1 (6 bases). CDR1 SGHTA and CDR2 FQGNSA come from the germline V gene. The CDR3 has 12 residues. Trimming removed 5 bases from V and 8 bases from J, with 12 bases in between. CDR3 DNA: TGTGCCAGCAGCCAATTTCAGGGGGAAGCTTTCTTT. Its protein product is CASSQFQGEAFF.

This chain connects TRBV5-1 to TRBJ2-1, with 7 bases identical to TRBD1. Germline assignment: CDR1 SGHRS and CDR2 YFSETQ. V lost 0 bases to trimming and J lost 4 bases; unmatched junction nucleotides: 1. CDR3 size: 14 residues. CDR3 coding DNA: TGCGCCAGCAGCTTGGGGACAGGATACAATGAGCAGTTCTTC. This codes for CASSLGTGYNEQFF.

The genes are TRBV6-5 and TRBJ1-1; 9 bases line up with TRBD1. J lost 1 base, V lost 2 bases, and 5 bases had no gene match. There are 16 residues in the CDR3. Germline values: CDR1 MNHEY, CDR2 SVGAGI. The DNA of the CDR3 is TGTGCCAGCAGTTACGGGACAGGGACCGGGAACACTGAAGCTTTCTTT. It translates to CASSYGTGTGNTEAFF.

In this sample, this clone turned up once. The chain has TRBV2 and TRBJ2-1; 8 positions agree with TRBD1. The CDR3 has 15 amino acids. The junction had 8 bases not matched to a gene; V was cut back by 7 bases and J by 3 bases. Germline V gene sequence: CDR1 SNHLY, CDR2 FYNNEI. CDR3 residues: CASNPVDRDYNEQFF. CDR3 sequence (DNA): TGTGCCAGCAACCCCGTGGACAGGGACTACAATGAGCAGTTCTTC.

The chain couples TRBV5-1 to TRBJ1-2, with TRBD1 matching 9 bases. The CDR3 is made up of 16 amino acids. Per the germline V gene, CDR1 is SGHRS and CDR2 is YFSETQ. With 4 bases clipped from V and 4 bases from J, the junction kept 11 bases outside the gene matches. The CDR3 DNA reads as TGCGCCAGCAGCGGGGAGGGACAGGGCCTCTCCTATGGCTACACCTTC. Encoded protein: CASSGEGQGLSYGYTF.

The rearrangement links TRBV7-6 to TRBJ2-1, with 10 bases that match TRBD2. The length of the CDR3 is 14 residues. V lost 5 bases, J lost 6 bases, and 4 bases stayed unmatched. Germline V gene lookup returns CDR1 SGHVS and CDR2 FNYEAQ. The CDR3 DNA follows: TGTGCCAGCAGCACAAGGACTAGCGGCAATGAGCAGTTCTTC. The encoded protein is CASSTRTSGNEQFF.

The chain joins TRBV5-1 to TRBJ2-5; the D gene is possibly TRBD1 (6 bases). Germline V gene lookup returns CDR1 SGHRS and CDR2 YFSETQ. The CDR3 consists of 13 residues. Trimming removed 2 bases from V and 4 bases from J, with 9 bases in between. CDR3 in DNA: TGCGCCAGCAGCTTTGGACAGCCAGAGACCCAGTACTTC. This codes for CASSFGQPETQYF.

The chain links TRBV21-1 to TRBJ1-1. TRBV21-1 constitutes a pseudogene. The CDR3 contains 9 residues. CDR3 DNA: TGTGCCAGCTGTAGCGGGGCTTTCTTT. It encodes CASCSGAFF.

The chain is built from TRBV19 and TRBJ1-2, with 12 bases that match TRBD1. Germline CDR1 is LNHDA and CDR2 is SQIVND (reference sequence). The CDR3 covers 18 residues. V shed 0 bases and J 3 bases; nucleotides not matched to a gene: 8. DNA for the CDR3: TGTGCCAGTAGTATAGATGGGACAGGGGGCTTCAGGGACTATGGCTACACCTTC. Translating gives CASSIDGTGGFRDYGYTF. The full variable domain, its missing parts supplied by reference TRBV19 and TRBJ1-2, is DGGITQSPKYLFRKEGQNVTLSCEQNLNHDAMYWYRQDPGQGLRLIYYSQIVNDFQKGDIAEGYSVSREKKESFPLTVTSAQKNPTAFYLCASSIDGTGGFRDYGYTFGSGTRLTVV.

V usage is TRBV4-2 and J usage is TRBJ1-6, with 7 positions matching TRBD1. Germline CDR1 reads LGHNA; CDR2 reads YNFKEQ. This CDR3 is built from 16 residues. V trimming: 5 bases; J trimming: 9 bases; junction bases outside the gene matches: 13. The CDR3, as DNA: TGTGCCAGCAGCGAAAAGACAGGGTTTGATAGTTCACCCCTCCACTTT. This sequence encodes CASSEKTGFDSSPLHF.